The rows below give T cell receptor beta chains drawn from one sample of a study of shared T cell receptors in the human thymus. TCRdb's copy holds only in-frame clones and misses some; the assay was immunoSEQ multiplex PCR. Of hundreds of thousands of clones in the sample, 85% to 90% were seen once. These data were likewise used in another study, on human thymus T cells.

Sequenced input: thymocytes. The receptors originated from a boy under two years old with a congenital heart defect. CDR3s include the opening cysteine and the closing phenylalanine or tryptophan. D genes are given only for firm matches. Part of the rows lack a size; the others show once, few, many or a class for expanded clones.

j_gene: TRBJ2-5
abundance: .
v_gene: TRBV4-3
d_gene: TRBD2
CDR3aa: CASSLRAGRRFQETQYF
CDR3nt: TGCGCCAGCAGCCTCCGAGCGGGGCGGCGGTTCCAAGAGACCCAGTACTTC

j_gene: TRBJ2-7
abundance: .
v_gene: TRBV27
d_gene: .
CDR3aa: CASSFWPRGEQYF
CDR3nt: TGTGCCAGCAGTTTTTGGCCCCGCGGAGAGCAGTACTTC

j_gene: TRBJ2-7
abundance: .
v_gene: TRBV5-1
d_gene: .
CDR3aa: CASSRQQRPAFYEQYF
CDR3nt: TGCGCCAGCAGCCGACAGCAACGACCGGCCTTCTACGAGCAGTACTTC

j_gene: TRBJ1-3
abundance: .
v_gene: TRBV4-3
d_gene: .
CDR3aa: CASSRLTGNTIYF
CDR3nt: TGCGCCAGCAGCCGCCTAACTGGAAACACCATATATTTT

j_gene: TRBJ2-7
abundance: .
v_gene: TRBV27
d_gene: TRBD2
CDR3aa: CASSSTGNSGKYEQYF
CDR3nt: TGTGCCAGCAGTTCCACGGGTAACAGCGGGAAGTACGAGCAGTACTTC

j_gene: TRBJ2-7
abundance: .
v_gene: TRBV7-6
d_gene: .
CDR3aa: CASSLGASPSYEQYF
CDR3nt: TGTGCCAGCAGCTTAGGGGCCAGTCCCTCCTACGAGCAGTACTTC

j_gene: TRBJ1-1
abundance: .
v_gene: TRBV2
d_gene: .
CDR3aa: CASSDGESLTEAFF
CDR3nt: TGTGCCAGCAGTGATGGGGAGTCCCTCACTGAAGCTTTCTTT

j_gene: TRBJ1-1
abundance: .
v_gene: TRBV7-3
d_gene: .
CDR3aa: CASSFHGGGTEAFF
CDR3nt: TGTGCCAGCAGCTTCCATGGGGGAGGGACTGAAGCTTTCTTT

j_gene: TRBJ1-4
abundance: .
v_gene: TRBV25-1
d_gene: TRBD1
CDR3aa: CASSELGGQNNEKLFF
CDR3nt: TGTGCCAGCAGTGAATTGGGGGGACAGAACAATGAAAAACTGTTTTTT

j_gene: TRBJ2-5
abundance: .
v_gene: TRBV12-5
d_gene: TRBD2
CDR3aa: CASGLGGRKETQYF
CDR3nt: TGTGCTAGTGGTTTAGGCGGGAGGAAAGAGACCCAGTACTTC

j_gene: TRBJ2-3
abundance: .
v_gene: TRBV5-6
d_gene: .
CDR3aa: CASSFDWSTDTQYF
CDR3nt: TGTGCCAGCAGCTTCGACTGGAGCACAGATACGCAGTATTTT

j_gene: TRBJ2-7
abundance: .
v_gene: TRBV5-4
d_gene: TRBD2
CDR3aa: CASSYRTSGRPYEQYF
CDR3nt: TGTGCCAGCAGCTATCGGACTAGCGGGAGGCCCTACGAGCAGTACTTC

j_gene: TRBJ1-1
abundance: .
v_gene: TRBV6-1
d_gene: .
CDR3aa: CASSEAGKAFF
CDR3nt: TGTGCCAGCAGTGAGGCAGGGAAAGCTTTCTTT

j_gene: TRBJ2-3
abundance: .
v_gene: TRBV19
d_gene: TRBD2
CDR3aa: CASSILASGRATDTQYF
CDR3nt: TGTGCCAGTAGTATTCTGGCTAGCGGGAGGGCCACAGATACGCAGTATTTT

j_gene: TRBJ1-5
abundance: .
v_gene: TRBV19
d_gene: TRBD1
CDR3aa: CASSLPDRGNQPQHF
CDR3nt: TGTGCCAGTAGTCTGCCTGACAGGGGGAATCAGCCCCAGCATTTT

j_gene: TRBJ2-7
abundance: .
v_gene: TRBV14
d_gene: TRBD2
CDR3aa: CASSPSGLAELITGEQYF
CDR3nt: TGTGCCAGCAGCCCCTCAGGACTAGCGGAACTTATCACGGGCGAGCAGTACTTC

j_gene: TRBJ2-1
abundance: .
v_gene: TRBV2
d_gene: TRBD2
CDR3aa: CASSELVIAGGNEQFF
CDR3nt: TGTGCCAGCAGTGAGCTGGTGATAGCGGGAGGCAATGAGCAGTTCTTC

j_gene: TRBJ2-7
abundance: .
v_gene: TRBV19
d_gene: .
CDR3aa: CATKKDSRCEEQYF
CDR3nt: TGTGCCACTAAGAAGGACTCTCGGTGTGAGGAGCAGTACTTC

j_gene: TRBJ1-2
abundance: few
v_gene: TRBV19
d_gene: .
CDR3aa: CASSHRVGGYTF
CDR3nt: TGTGCCAGTAGTCACAGGGTTGGGGGCTACACCTTC

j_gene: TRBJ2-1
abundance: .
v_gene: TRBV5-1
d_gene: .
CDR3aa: CASSLPTRSHEQFF
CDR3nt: TGCGCCAGCAGCTTGCCCACTAGATCCCATGAGCAGTTCTTC

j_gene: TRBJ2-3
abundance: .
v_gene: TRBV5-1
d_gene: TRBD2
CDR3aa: CASSASGLPSTDTQYF
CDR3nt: TGCGCCAGCAGCGCGTCGGGACTACCTAGCACAGATACGCAGTATTTT

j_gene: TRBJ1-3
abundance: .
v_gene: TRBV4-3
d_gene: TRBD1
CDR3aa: CASSLRQGSGNTIYF
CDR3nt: TGCGCCAGCAGTCTCCGACAGGGCTCTGGAAACACCATATATTTT

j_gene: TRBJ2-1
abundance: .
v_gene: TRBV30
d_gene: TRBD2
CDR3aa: CAWSLAGAYNEQFF
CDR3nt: TGTGCCTGGTCGCTAGCGGGAGCCTACAATGAGCAGTTCTTC

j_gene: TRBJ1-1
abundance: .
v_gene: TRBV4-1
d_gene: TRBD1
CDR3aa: CASSRRETGESEAFF
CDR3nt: TGCGCCAGCAGCCGCAGAGAAACAGGGGAATCTGAAGCTTTCTTT

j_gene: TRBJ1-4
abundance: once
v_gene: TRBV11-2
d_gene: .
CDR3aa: CASSPRAPVANEKLFF
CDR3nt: TGTGCCAGCAGCCCTAGAGCCCCAGTGGCTAATGAAAAACTGTTTTTT

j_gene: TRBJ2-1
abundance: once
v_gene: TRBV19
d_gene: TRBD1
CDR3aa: CASFPGTGNHEQFF
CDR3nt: TGTGCCAGTTTCCCCGGGACAGGGAACCATGAGCAGTTCTTC

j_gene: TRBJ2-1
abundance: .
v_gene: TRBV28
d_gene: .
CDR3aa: CASSPPPAGILHEQFF
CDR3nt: TGTGCCAGCAGCCCTCCCCCCGCGGGAATCCTTCATGAGCAGTTCTTC

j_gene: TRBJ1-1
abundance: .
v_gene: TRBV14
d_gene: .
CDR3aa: CASSQDPPRGLGTEAFF
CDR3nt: TGTGCCAGCAGCCAAGATCCTCCGCGGGGGCTAGGGACTGAAGCTTTCTTT

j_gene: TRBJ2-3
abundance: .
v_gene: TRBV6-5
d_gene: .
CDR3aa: CASSYNTRASTDTQYF
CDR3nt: TGTGCCAGCAGTTATAACACCCGTGCTAGCACAGATACGCAGTATTTT

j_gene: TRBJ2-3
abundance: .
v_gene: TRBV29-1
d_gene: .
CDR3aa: CSVHFGLATHTDTQYF
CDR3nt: TGCAGCGTCCATTTCGGGCTAGCAACCCACACAGATACGCAGTATTTT

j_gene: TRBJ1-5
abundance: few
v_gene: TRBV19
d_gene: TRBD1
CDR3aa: CASSIEGQGGYSNQPQHF
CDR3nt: TGTGCCAGTAGTATTGAGGGACAGGGCGGCTATAGCAATCAGCCCCAGCATTTT

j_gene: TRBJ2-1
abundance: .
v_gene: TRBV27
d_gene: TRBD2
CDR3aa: CASSLSIQREGQYNEQFF
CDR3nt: TGTGCCAGCAGTTTATCGATTCAGCGGGAGGGCCAGTACAATGAGCAGTTCTTC

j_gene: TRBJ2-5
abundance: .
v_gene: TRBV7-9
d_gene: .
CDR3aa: CASSSAKGRETQYF
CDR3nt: TGTGCCAGCAGCTCAGCTAAAGGGAGGGAGACCCAGTACTTC

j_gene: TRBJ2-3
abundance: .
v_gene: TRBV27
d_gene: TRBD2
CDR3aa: CASSGAGGGTDTQYF
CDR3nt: TGTGCCAGCAGTGGGGCGGGAGGTGGCACAGATACGCAGTATTTT

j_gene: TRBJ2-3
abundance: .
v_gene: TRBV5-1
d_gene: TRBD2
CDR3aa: CASSLCCGRVPDTQYF
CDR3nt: TGCGCCAGCAGCTTGTGCTGCGGGAGAGTTCCAGATACGCAGTATTTT

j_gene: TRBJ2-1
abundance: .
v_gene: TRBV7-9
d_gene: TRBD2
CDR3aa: CASSLAVAGGGYEQFF
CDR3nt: TGTGCCAGCAGCTTAGCAGTAGCGGGAGGGGGCTATGAGCAGTTCTTC

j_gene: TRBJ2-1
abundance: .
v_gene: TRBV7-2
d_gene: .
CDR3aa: CASSSRWGGGLTYNEQFF
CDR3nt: TGTGCCAGCAGCTCCCGTTGGGGTGGGGGCTTAACCTACAATGAGCAGTTCTTC

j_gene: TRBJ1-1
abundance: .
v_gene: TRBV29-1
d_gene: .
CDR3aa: CSVPRMNTEAFF
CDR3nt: TGCAGCGTTCCCCGTATGAACACTGAAGCTTTCTTT

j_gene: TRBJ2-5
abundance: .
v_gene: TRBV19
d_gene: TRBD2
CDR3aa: CASSSFGTSGSKETQYF
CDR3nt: TGTGCCAGTAGTTCCTTCGGGACTAGCGGGAGCAAGGAGACCCAGTACTTC

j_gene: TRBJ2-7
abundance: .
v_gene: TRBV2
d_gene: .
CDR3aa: CASADRRRSYEQYF
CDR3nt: TGTGCCAGCGCCGACAGGCGAAGGTCCTACGAGCAGTACTTC

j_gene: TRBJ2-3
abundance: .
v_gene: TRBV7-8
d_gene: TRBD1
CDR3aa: CASSLLGTEGGADTQYF
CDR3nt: TGTGCCAGCAGCTTATTGGGGACAGAAGGGGGTGCAGATACGCAGTATTTT